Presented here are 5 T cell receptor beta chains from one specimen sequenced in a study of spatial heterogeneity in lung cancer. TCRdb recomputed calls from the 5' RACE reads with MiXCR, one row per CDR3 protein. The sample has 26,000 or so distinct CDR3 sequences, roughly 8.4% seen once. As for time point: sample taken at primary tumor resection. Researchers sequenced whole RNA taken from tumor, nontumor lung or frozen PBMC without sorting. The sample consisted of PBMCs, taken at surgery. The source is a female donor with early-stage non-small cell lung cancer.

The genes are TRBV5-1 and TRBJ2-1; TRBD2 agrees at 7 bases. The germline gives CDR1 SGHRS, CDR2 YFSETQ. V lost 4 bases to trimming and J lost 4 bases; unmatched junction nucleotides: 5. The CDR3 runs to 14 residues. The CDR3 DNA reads TGCGCCAGCAGCGGGCTAGCGGTTTACAATGAGCAGTTCTTC. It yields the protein CASSGLAVYNEQFF.

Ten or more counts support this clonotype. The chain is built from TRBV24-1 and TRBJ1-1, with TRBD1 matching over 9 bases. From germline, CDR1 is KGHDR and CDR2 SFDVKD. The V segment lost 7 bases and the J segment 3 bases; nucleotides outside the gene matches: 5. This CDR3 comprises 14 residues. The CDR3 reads CATRETGGHTEAFF. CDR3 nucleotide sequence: TGTGCCACCAGGGAGACAGGGGGGCACACTGAAGCTTTCTTT.

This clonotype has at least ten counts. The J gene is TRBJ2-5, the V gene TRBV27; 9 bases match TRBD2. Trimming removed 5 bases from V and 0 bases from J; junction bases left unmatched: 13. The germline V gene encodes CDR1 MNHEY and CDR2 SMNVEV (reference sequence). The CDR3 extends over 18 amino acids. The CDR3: CASSPRSSGSIYQETQYF. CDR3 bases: TGTGCCAGCAGTCCCCGTAGTAGCGGGAGTATATACCAAGAGACCCAGTACTTC.

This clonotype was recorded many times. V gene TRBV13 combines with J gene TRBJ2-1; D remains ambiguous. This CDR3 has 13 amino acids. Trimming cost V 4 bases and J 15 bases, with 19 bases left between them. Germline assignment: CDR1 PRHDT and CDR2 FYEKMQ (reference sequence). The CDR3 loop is CASSSFRYLSGFF. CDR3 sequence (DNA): TGTGCCAGCAGCTCTTTTCGCTACTTATCGGGGTTCTTC.

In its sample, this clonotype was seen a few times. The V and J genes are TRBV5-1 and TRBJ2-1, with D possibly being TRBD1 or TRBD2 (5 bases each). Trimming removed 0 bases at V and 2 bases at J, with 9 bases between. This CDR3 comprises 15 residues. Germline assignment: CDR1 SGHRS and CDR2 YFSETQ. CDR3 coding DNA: TGCGCCAGCAGCTTGGACGGGACCCCCTACAATGAGCAGTTCTTC. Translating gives CASSLDGTPYNEQFF.